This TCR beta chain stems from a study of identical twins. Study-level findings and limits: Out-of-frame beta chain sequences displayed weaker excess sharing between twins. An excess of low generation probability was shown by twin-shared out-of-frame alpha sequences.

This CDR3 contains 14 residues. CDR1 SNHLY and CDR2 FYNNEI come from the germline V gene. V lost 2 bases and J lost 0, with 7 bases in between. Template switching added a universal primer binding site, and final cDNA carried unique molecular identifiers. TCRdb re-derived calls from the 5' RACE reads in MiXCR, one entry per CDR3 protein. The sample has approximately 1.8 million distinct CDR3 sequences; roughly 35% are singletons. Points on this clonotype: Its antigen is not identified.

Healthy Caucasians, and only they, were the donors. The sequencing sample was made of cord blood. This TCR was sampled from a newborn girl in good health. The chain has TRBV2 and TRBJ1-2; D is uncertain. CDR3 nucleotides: TGTGCCAGCAGTGAACAGCGTTCTAACTATGGCTACACCTTC. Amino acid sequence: CASSEQRSNYGYTF.